This T cell receptor (beta chain) was profiled in a study of control samples from healthy donors and cancer patients. In germline, CDR1 is MGHRA, CDR2 YSYEKL. This CDR3 has 15 amino acids. V was cut by 2 bases and J by 3 bases, with 10 bases left in between. The repertoire was sequenced with immunoSEQ multiplex PCR; TCRdb's copy has only in-frame clones and lacks some. Seen here are 85,000 to 90,000 clones, around 90% observed once, and the top ten hold less than 10%. The V call is TRBV4-1, the J call TRBJ2-2; D ambiguous. The source material was PBMCs. The clonotype was recovered from a woman between 45 and 60 years old with colorectal cancer. The CDR3 spells CASSQPLGDTGELFF. The CDR3 DNA is TGCGCCAGCAGCCAACCACTTGGGGACACCGGGGAGCTGTTTTTT.